A selection of T cell receptor beta chains follows, all from one sample in a study of a mutant IDH1 vaccine in newly diagnosed glioma. No antigen has been assigned to these receptors. Generated by immunoSEQ multiplex PCR, the TCRdb table keeps only in-frame clones and is missing some. Here the sample spans about 48,000 clones, around 78% being singletons. Sequenced here: PBMCs, sampled from a glioma patient whose treatment included an IDH1 peptide vaccine. The receptor set was obtained from a man aged 40-50 years with glioma. Each CDR3 is given without its conserved first and last residue. D genes are given only for firm matches.

j_call	d_call	v_call	cdr3_aa
TRBJ1-3	-	TRBV19	ASSPLARSGNTIY
TRBJ1-2	TRBD1	TRBV6-1	ASSVTGEAYGYT
TRBJ2-3	-	TRBV20-1	SPSVDTQY
TRBJ1-5	TRBD1	TRBV6-1	ASSGGQGRAHQPQH
TRBJ1-1	-	TRBV9	ASSAGETNTEAF
TRBJ1-1	-	TRBV5-1	ASSREGRGTEAF
TRBJ2-1	-	TRBV28	ASSFIRPEGGLTYNEQF
TRBJ1-5	-	TRBV7-8	ASSPAFSNQPQH
TRBJ1-4	-	TRBV6-1	ASSVQPTNEKLF
TRBJ2-1	-	TRBV6-5	ASRRAGSSYNEQF
TRBJ2-2	TRBD1	TRBV7-7	ASSLLQGDTGELF
TRBJ2-1	TRBD1	TRBV19	ASSINFHPGQGNNEQF
TRBJ2-7	TRBD2	TRBV5-6	ASSPPSGSPLLEQY
TRBJ1-1	-	TRBV6-1	ASRFGNTEAF
TRBJ2-1	TRBD2	TRBV27	ASSLRVAGGPYNEQF
TRBJ2-2	-	TRBV9	ASSVEGGVTGELF
TRBJ2-3	-	TRBV11-2	ASSTGSTQY
TRBJ2-1	-	TRBV4-2	ASSQAHRKDYNEQF
TRBJ1-2	-	TRBV6-6	ASSYRGSRVDYT
TRBJ2-2	-	TRBV5-1	ASIPGGGYTGELF
TRBJ2-4	-	TRBV10-1	ASSQGRGHKNIQY
TRBJ2-5	-	TRBV5-8	ASSGRDRQETQY
TRBJ2-1	TRBD1	TRBV6-5	ASSYRDRGHNEQF
TRBJ1-1	-	TRBV5-4	ASSLEGPPNTEAF
TRBJ1-5	-	TRBV6-5	ASSRDINQPQH
TRBJ2-2	-	TRBV29-1	SVGGESFRELF
TRBJ1-5	TRBD1	TRBV7-6	ASSPGTARGNQPQH
TRBJ2-1	-	TRBV7-2	ASSLVVPNEQF
TRBJ1-1	-	TRBV15	ATSRVANTEAF
TRBJ2-5	-	TRBV18	ASSPGGGKETQY
TRBJ1-1	-	TRBV11-2	ASSSKRGQAMPGNTEAF
TRBJ2-1	-	TRBV5-1	ASSSSLGQF
TRBJ2-7	-	TRBV6-1	ASSEGQGFYEQY